This section outlines one TCR beta chain sequence together with its context. Its antigen is as yet unknown. This CDR3 is 15 amino acids long. The germline CDR1 and CDR2 sequences are SGHAT and FQNNGV. V was clipped by 1 base and J by 1 base, with 8 bases between them. Researchers ran the PCR with 60 Vbeta and 13 Jbeta primers. Only in-frame clones appear in the TCRdb table, and some are missing; sequencing was by immunoSEQ multiplex PCR. The table has 150,000 to 200,000 clones, 75% to 85% seen once. The sample originates from a study of cytomegalovirus exposure and HLA in healthy donors. Study results and limitations: It was reportedly the case that the classifier diagnosed cytomegalovirus status with high specificity and sensitivity. TCR beta V- and J-gene trimming, according to a later analysis, was linked to a missense DCLRE1C variant.

The chain is built from TRBV11-2 and TRBJ1-5; D uncertain. This receptor was taken from a woman under 30 in good health and CMV-seronegative. The sequenced sample consisted of PBMCs. In DNA, the CDR3 is TGTGCCAGCAGCTTAGGGCCGATAAGCAATCAGCCCCAGCATTTT. It yields the protein CASSLGPISNQPQHF. The whole variable domain, filled in from reference TRBV11-2 and TRBJ1-5, reads EAGVAQSPRYKIIEKRQSVAFWCNPISGHATLYWYQQILGQGPKLLIQFQNNGVVDDSQLPKDRFSAERLKGVDSTLKIQPAKLEDSAVYLCASSLGPISNQPQHFGDGTRLSIL.